Below are 10 T cell receptor beta chains sequenced from a single sample in a study of shared clonotypes between healthy human individuals. Only in-frame clones appear in the TCRdb table, and some are missing; sequencing was by immunoSEQ multiplex PCR. The sample carries 2.5 million or so clones, around 94% recorded once. Source material: naive CD4+ T cells sorted from blood. The subset: CD45RA+ positively selected. These receptors all come from a man aged 18 to 30 in good health.

In the case of this clone: Other DNA sequences in this sample translate to the same CDR3. This chain connects TRBV5-4 to TRBJ2-1; D unclear. The V gene's germline CDR1 is SGHNT and CDR2 YYREEE (reference sequence). This CDR3 has 15 amino acids. Trimming removed 0 bases at V and 2 bases at J, with 9 bases between. The CDR3 region is CASSLVGGAYNEQFF. CDR3 nucleotides: TGTGCCAGCAGCTTGGTTGGCGGAGCCTACAATGAGCAGTTCTTC.

V usage is TRBV5-1 and J usage is TRBJ2-3; D gene uncertain. The length of the CDR3 is 15 residues. Germline V CDR1 and CDR2: SGHRS, YFSETQ. Deletions cut 0 bases from V and 1 base from J, with 9 bases between. Written as DNA, the CDR3 is TGCGCCAGCAGCTTGGGCGTCCCTGGCACAGATACGCAGTATTTT. This encodes CASSLGVPGTDTQYF.

The V and J genes are TRBV7-2 and TRBJ2-1; the match to TRBD2 covers 8 bases. The CDR3 is 15 residues long. Germline V gene lookup returns CDR1 SGHTA and CDR2 FQGNSA. With V trimmed by 3 bases and J by 6 bases, 7 bases remained unmatched. CDR3 DNA: TGTGCCAGCAGCTTCGGGGGGGCCTGGGGCAATGAGCAGTTCTTC. Translation: CASSFGGAWGNEQFF.

This clone was detected a few times. Other DNA variants within this sample encode the same CDR3. The chain couples TRBV5-1 to TRBJ1-1, with D hard to call. V dropped 3 bases and J dropped 1 base, with 10 bases sitting between them. The CDR3 has 14 residues. Germline CDR1 SGHRS, CDR2 YFSETQ. CDR3 in amino acids: CASSSLTENTEAFF. The CDR3 DNA follows: TGCGCCAGCAGCTCACTCACAGAGAACACTGAAGCTTTCTTT.

To note about this clone: An end of the junction does not agree with germline; a read error may underlie this. The gene calls are TRBV5-1 and TRBJ1-6; D remains ambiguous. The CDR3 runs to 14 residues. CDR1 is SGHRS, CDR2 YFSETQ, per germline. CDR3 DNA sequence: TGCGCCAGCTCGGACCAGAGTGGGTTTGAGAAACCAGCCTTT. Translated, it gives CASSDQSGFEKPAF.

The J gene is TRBJ1-1, the V gene TRBV5-4; TRBD1 aligns across 7 bases. Germline lookup yields CDR1 SGHNT and CDR2 YYREEE (reference sequence). The CDR3 runs to 16 residues. The V and J ends lost 4 bases and 1 base, in that order; junction bases with no gene match: 10. CDR3 sequence reads: CASSRERDSANTEAFF. The CDR3 DNA reads as TGTGCCAGCAGCCGAGAGCGGGACAGCGCGAACACTGAAGCTTTCTTT.

The chain is built from TRBV27 and TRBJ1-3; 7 bases are a match to TRBD1. Trimming took 2 bases from V and 4 from J; bases not matched to a gene: 5. The CDR3 length is 15 residues. Germline V lookup: CDR1 MNHEY, CDR2 SMNVEV (reference sequence). The CDR3 sequence: CASSLTGVAGNTIYF. DNA of the CDR3: TGTGCCAGCAGTTTAACAGGGGTTGCCGGAAACACCATATATTTT.

Remarks on this clone: The sample has other DNA sequences that encode this CDR3 too. The V gene is TRBV9, the J gene TRBJ2-5, with 14 bases fitting TRBD2. The CDR3 length is 15 residues. The germline CDR1 and CDR2 sequences are SGDLS and YYNGEE. V lost 2 bases to trimming and J lost 4 bases; unmatched junction nucleotides: 1. CDR3 nucleotides: TGTGCCAGCAGCGTCGGGACTAGCGGGGGAGAGACCCAGTACTTC. Its translation: CASSVGTSGGETQYF.

This clone was found once. This rearrangement joins TRBV30 to TRBJ1-2; 12 bases are shared with TRBD1. Per germline, CDR1 GTSNPN and CDR2 SVGIG (reference sequence). V was clipped by 4 bases and J by 6 bases; unmatched bases: 9. The CDR3 has 15 residues. DNA for the CDR3: TGTGCCTGGACCCCGGGACAGGGGGCGCGCGATGGCTACACCTTC. It yields the protein CAWTPGQGARDGYTF.

This clone occurred once. V usage is TRBV19 and J usage is TRBJ2-7; D remains ambiguous. This CDR3 comprises 13 residues. Trimming shortened V by 6 bases and J by 1 base, and 10 bases separated the two germline ends. Germline V gene data show CDR1 as LNHDA and CDR2 as SQIVND (reference sequence). The CDR3 region has the DNA TGTGCCAGTAGGGTTGGCGGATCCTACGAGCAGTACTTC. Its translation is CASRVGGSYEQYF.